The 6 T cell receptor beta chains reported below all come from one sample, sequenced in a study of CD8 T cells in ankylosing spondylitis. Each CDR3 protein is one row after TCRdb ran MiXCR on the 5' RACE reads. This table holds about 30,000 distinct CDR3 sequences, 13% to 15% found once. Sequencing input: blood. Receptor source: a male donor with ankylosing spondylitis or in good health (not recorded which).

This clonotype was seen a few times. V gene TRBV4-3 combines with J gene TRBJ1-2, with TRBD1 matching 7 bases. J lost 4 bases, V lost 1 base, and 6 bases had no gene match. CDR1 and CDR2 (germline): LGHNA, YSLEER. The CDR3 covers 15 residues. DNA of the CDR3: TGCGCCAGCAGCCAAGGTCAGGGGGAGGGCTATGGCTACACCTTC. As protein: CASSQGQGEGYGYTF.

The table lists this clonotype with a few counts. V and J are TRBV4-1 and TRBJ2-3; D gene unclear. This CDR3 is 12 amino acids long. The V and J ends lost 0 bases and 7 bases respectively, with 5 bases between them. CDR1 is MGHRA and CDR2 is YSYEKL in the germline V gene. The CDR3 protein is CASSQDFYTQYF. CDR3 DNA: TGCGCCAGCAGCCAAGATTTCTATACGCAGTATTTT.

The table lists this clonotype with a few counts. This rearrangement joins TRBV7-3 to TRBJ2-1; D possibly corresponds to TRBD1 (7 bases). CDR1 and CDR2 from the germline V gene are SGHTA and FQGTGA. V was trimmed by 5 bases and J by 8 bases, leaving 16 bases between them. CDR3 size: 14 residues. CDR3 DNA: TGTGCCAGCAGCCCCCAGGGGGGTCGGGATGAGCAGTTCTTC. Translated, it gives CASSPQGGRDEQFF.

DNA of the CDR3: TGTGCCACCAGCAGAGATCCTAGTAACAATGAGCAGTTCTTC. The encoded protein is CATSRDPSNNEQFF. V gene TRBV15 combines with J gene TRBJ2-1; no definite D call. Germline CDR1 and CDR2: LNHNV and YYDKDF (reference sequence). V was clipped by 0 bases and J by 5 bases, with 8 bases between them. There are 14 residues in the CDR3.

This clonotype occurred a few times. The chain joins TRBV29-1 to TRBJ2-2; 9 bases are a match to TRBD1. This CDR3 region has 14 residues. V shed 1 base and J 7 bases; nucleotides not matched to a gene: 4. Germline assignment: CDR1 SQVTM and CDR2 ANQGSEA. The CDR3 loop reads CSVEVGQGSGELFF. Here the CDR3 DNA reads TGCAGCGTTGAAGTGGGACAGGGTAGCGGGGAGCTGTTTTTT.

This clonotype appeared a few times. The chain is built from TRBV2 and TRBJ2-3, with TRBD1 as a possible D gene (5 bases). This CDR3 spans 14 amino acids. CDR1 is SNHLY, CDR2 FYNNEI, per germline. Trimming removed 3 bases at V and 3 bases at J, with 10 bases between. The CDR3 loop is CASSEAPGTDTQYF. In DNA, the CDR3 is TGTGCCAGCAGTGAGGCCCCAGGGACAGATACGCAGTATTTT.